The T cell receptor (beta chain) described here comes from a study of T-cell reconstitution after alpha-beta-depleted transplantation in children. General study points: About two months after transplant, alpha-beta T cells reportedly came from several hundred expanded graft clones.

There are a few counts of this clonotype. The antigen remains undetermined. Preparation of the TCRbeta library involved a method that used unique molecular identifiers. TCRdb used MiXCR to reprocess the PCR reads, holding one entry per CDR3 protein. The repertoire includes a few hundred thousand distinct CDR3 sequences, approximately 41% of them detected once, and around 29% sits in the top ten. Trimming left V 4 bases short and J 0 bases short, with 13 bases between. Germline-derived CDR1 and CDR2 are SQVTM and ANQGSEA. The CDR3 loop spans 14 amino acids. The J gene is TRBJ2-7, the V gene TRBV29-1, with D unresolved. The starting material was PBMCs, obtained before TCRalphabeta/CD19-depleted stem cell transplant. This receptor was taken from a girl under 10 years old with aplastic anemia, due to receive a stem cell transplant. The CDR3 sequence: CSVARADPSYEQYF. CDR3 in DNA: TGCAGCGTTGCCCGGGCAGACCCCTCCTACGAGCAGTACTTC.